The 22 T cell receptor beta chains below come from one sample, sequenced in a study of beta chain features in type 1 diabetes. Sequenced material consisted of expressed TCRB transcripts (all of the isolated RNA was reverse transcribed). This table comes from immunoSEQ multiplex PCR, and its TCRdb copy is limited to in-frame clones, with some not included. Of 200,000 to 250,000 clones detected, roughly 30% appear once; the ten largest clones hold around 4%. The sample consisted of central memory CD4+ T cells from blood. These receptors were collected from a young man in good health.

In DNA, the CDR3 is TGTGCCAGCAGCTTATCGCTGGGTACAGATACGCAGTATTTT. As protein: CASSLSLGTDTQYF. This chain connects TRBV7-9 to TRBJ2-3, with D uncertain. Germline lookup yields CDR1 SEHNR and CDR2 FQNEAQ (reference sequence). This CDR3 comprises 14 residues. V lost 2 bases to trimming and J lost 3 bases, with 9 bases between them.

The CDR3 nucleotides read TGTGCCAGCAGCTCCAGTGGGGCGAACACCGGGGAGCTGTTTTTT. Translation: CASSSSGANTGELFF. V is TRBV11-2 and J is TRBJ2-2; D is undetermined. The CDR3 consists of 15 residues. The germline V gene has CDR1 SGHAT and CDR2 FQNNGV. The V and J ends lost 4 bases and 0 bases respectively, with 9 bases between them. Drawing the rest from reference TRBV11-2 and TRBJ2-2, the complete variable domain is EAGVAQSPRYKIIEKRQSVAFWCNPISGHATLYWYQQILGQGPKLLIQFQNNGVVDDSQLPKDRFSAERLKGVDSTLKIQPAKLEDSAVYLCASSSSGANTGELFFGEGSRLTVL.

This chain links TRBV30 with TRBJ2-5; a weak D match, TRBD2 (6 bases). The J call may be mistaken, given a closer DNA end match to TRBJ2-7. The CDR3 consists of 15 residues. Germline CDR1 reads GTSNPN; CDR2 reads SVGIG (reference sequence). The CDR3 nucleotides read TGTGCCTGGAGATGGAGCGGGCCAGGATCCTACGAGCAGTACTTC. Translation: CAWRWSGPGSYEQYF.

The rearrangement uses TRBV28 and TRBJ2-1; D may correspond to TRBD1 or TRBD2 (5 bases each). The germline gives CDR1 MDHEN, CDR2 SYDVKM. The CDR3 runs to 13 residues. Trimming stripped 6 bases from V and 4 bases from J, with 10 bases between. CDR3 sequence: CASRGTGYNEQFF. The CDR3 DNA reads as TGTGCCAGCAGGGGGACGGGGTACAATGAGCAGTTCTTC.

This clone was picked up a small number of times. The rearrangement uses TRBV5-1 and TRBJ2-3; D unclear. With 1 base removed from V and 2 bases from J, the gap between germline ends came to 11 bases. The CDR3 consists of 15 residues. Germline lookup yields CDR1 SGHRS and CDR2 YFSETQ. CDR3 sequence: CASSLLDQPTDTQYF. Here the CDR3 DNA reads TGCGCCAGCAGCTTGTTGGACCAACCCACAGATACGCAGTATTTT.

The chain joins TRBV6-1 to TRBJ1-5; no firm D call. The germline V gene encodes CDR1 MNHNS and CDR2 SASEGT. The CDR3 has 13 residues. Trimming took off 1 base at V and 10 bases at J, with 11 bases between the two ends. Here the CDR3 DNA reads TGTGCCAGCAGTGAAGGAGGCATCAACCCCCAGCATTTT. Its translation: CASSEGGINPQHF.

This clone was detected a few times. The rearrangement uses TRBV14 and TRBJ2-7; the match to TRBD1 covers 11 bases. The CDR3 runs 16 residues. Germline-derived CDR1 and CDR2 are SGHDN and FVKESK. J was trimmed by 0 bases and V by 1 base; bases with no gene match: 2. The CDR3 DNA reads TGTGCCAGCAGCCAAGGAGGGACAGGGGGCTCCTACGAGCAGTACTTC. It encodes CASSQGGTGGSYEQYF. Together with reference TRBV14 and TRBJ2-7, the CDR3 gives the full variable domain: EAGVTQFPSHSVIEKGQTVTLRCDPISGHDNLYWYRRVMGKEIKFLLHFVKESKQDESGMPNNRFLAERTGGTYSTLKVQPAELEDSGVYFCASSQGGTGGSYEQYFGPGTRLTVT.

About this clone itself: A read error is possible here, since a much larger clone lies one base away. Other nucleotide sequences from this sample produce the same CDR3. The V gene is TRBV15, the J gene TRBJ2-1, with D tentatively TRBD2 (6 bases). CDR1 and CDR2 from the germline V gene are LNHNV and YYDKDF (reference sequence). This CDR3 spans 16 amino acids. The ends were cut back, 3 bases at V and 0 bases at J, with 12 bases in the middle. The CDR3 DNA follows: TGTGCCACCAGCAGGGATGGGGGGAGCTCCTACAATGAGCAGTTCTTC. It yields the protein CATSRDGGSSYNEQFF. Filled out from reference TRBV15 and TRBJ2-1, the complete variable domain reads DAMVIQNPRYQVTQFGKPVTLSCSQTLNHNVMYWYQQKSSQAPKLLFHYYDKDFNNEADTPDNFQSRRPNTSFCFLDIRSPGLGDTAMYLCATSRDGGSSYNEQFFGPGTRLTVL.

The chain employs TRBV18 and TRBJ2-5, with unresolved D. Germline V CDR1 and CDR2: KGHSH, LQKENI. The CDR3 length is 13 residues. Trimming stripped 3 bases from V and 4 bases from J, with 9 bases between. The CDR3 DNA reads TGTGCCAGCTCACCTTTCACGGGAGAGACCCAGTACTTC. Translation: CASSPFTGETQYF.

This clone was detected a few times. The J gene is TRBJ2-7, the V gene TRBV4-1; 9 nucleotides line up with TRBD1. V trimming: 3 bases; J trimming: 3 bases; junction bases outside the gene matches: 6. This CDR3 is 15 amino acids long. Germline CDR1 MGHRA, CDR2 YSYEKL. The CDR3 DNA is TGCGCCAGCAGCCAGGGACAGGGTAAATACTACGAGCAGTACTTC. Translating it yields CASSQGQGKYYEQYF.

The V and J genes are TRBV6-6 and TRBJ1-4, with TRBD1 matching over 7 bases. CDR1 is MNHNY and CDR2 is SVGAGI in the germline V gene (reference sequence). V was clipped by 5 bases and J by 2 bases; unmatched bases: 5. The CDR3 runs 15 residues. The CDR3 sequence is CASSPWGQTNEKLFF. The CDR3 DNA reads as TGTGCCAGCAGTCCCTGGGGACAGACTAATGAAAAACTGTTTTTT.

Concerning this clone itself: The sample holds other DNA sequences that translate to the same CDR3. The gene calls are TRBV7-2 and TRBJ2-5, with D maybe TRBD2 (7 bases). The V end lost 5 bases, the J end lost 2 bases, and 12 bases lay between the germline ends. There are 14 residues in the CDR3. Germline V gene sequence: CDR1 SGHTA, CDR2 FQGNSA. The CDR3 DNA reads TGTGCCAGCAGCCCGGGGGGCCTACAAGAGACCCAGTACTTC. It codes for CASSPGGLQETQYF.

This chain joins TRBV7-8 and TRBJ2-1; the match to TRBD1 covers 9 bases. This CDR3 spans 15 amino acids. Germline-derived CDR1 and CDR2 are SGHVS and FQNEAQ. Trimming removed 4 bases from V and 7 bases from J; junction bases left unmatched: 8. The CDR3 region has the DNA TGTGCCAGCAGCTCCCAACAGGGGGCGGAGAATGAGCAGTTCTTC. Its translation: CASSSQQGAENEQFF.

This clone has at least ten counts. The CDR3 sequence is CASSQVRGSTSNQPQHF. DNA for the CDR3: TGCGCCAGCAGCCAAGTTCGAGGCAGCACAAGCAATCAGCCCCAGCATTTT. The chain employs TRBV4-3 and TRBJ1-5, with D uncertain. The germline gives CDR1 LGHNA, CDR2 YSLEER. V was clipped by 1 base and J by 1 base, with 14 bases between them. This CDR3 is 17 amino acids long.

This clone has more than one count but fewer than ten. The V call is TRBV29-1, the J call TRBJ1-2; 12 nucleotides line up with TRBD1. V shed 6 bases and J 8 bases; nucleotides not matched to a gene: 7. Germline V lookup: CDR1 SQVTM, CDR2 ANQGSEA. The length of the CDR3 is 13 residues. CDR3 loop: CSVNRDRGLGYTF. In nucleotides, the CDR3 is TGCAGCGTCAACCGGGACAGGGGGCTCGGCTACACCTTC.

In DNA form, the CDR3 reads TGTGCCAGCAGCGAAAGGCGAGGGAAGTACTTC. It encodes CASSERRGKYF. J is TRBJ2-5 and V is TRBV21-1; the DNA was not used to check the table's D call, TRBD2. TRBV21-1 is given as a pseudogene. The CDR3 consists of 11 residues.

V usage is TRBV25-1 and J usage is TRBJ1-6, with a weak D call TRBD1 (5 bases). CDR3 length equals 16 residues. V was clipped by 4 bases and J by 7 bases, with 17 bases between them. Germline V gives CDR1 MGHDK, CDR2 SYGVNS. CDR3 in DNA: TGTGCCAGCAGTGCTTTGGGTCGGGGGGTAAATTCACCCCTCCACTTT. As protein: CASSALGRGVNSPLHF. The whole variable domain, remainder taken from reference TRBV25-1 and TRBJ1-6, is EADIYQTPRYLVIGTGKKITLECSQTMGHDKMYWYQQDPGMELHLIHYSYGVNSTEKGDLSSESTVSRIRTEHFPLTLESARPSHTSQYLCASSALGRGVNSPLHFGNGTRLTVT.

This clone occurred a few times. This chain uses TRBV29-1 with TRBJ1-2, with D possibly matching TRBD1 (6 bases). V dropped 2 bases and J dropped 8 bases, with 12 bases sitting between them. The CDR3 totals 12 residues. The germline V gene has CDR1 SQVTM and CDR2 ANQGSEA. Written as DNA, the CDR3 is TGCAGCGTTGAATGGTCAGGGGTCGGCTACACCTTC. As protein: CSVEWSGVGYTF.

V gene TRBV4-1 combines with J gene TRBJ2-1; no definite D call. Between the trimmed V and J ends, which lost 1 base and 0 bases, there was a span of 7 bases. The CDR3 has 15 residues. Germline V gene sequence: CDR1 MGHRA, CDR2 YSYEKL. The DNA of the CDR3 is TGCGCCAGCAGCCAAGTCCGGGTCTCCTACAATGAGCAGTTCTTC. Amino acids: CASSQVRVSYNEQFF.

J is TRBJ2-3 and V is TRBV5-1, with D hard to call. The CDR3 has 15 residues. Germline-derived CDR1 and CDR2 are SGHRS and YFSETQ. The ends were cut back, 4 bases at V and 2 bases at J, with 14 bases in the middle. CDR3 in amino acids: CASSPEDGFTDTQYF. CDR3 DNA sequence: TGCGCCAGCAGCCCAGAGGATGGCTTCACAGATACGCAGTATTTT.

This clone has only a few counts. This chain connects TRBV28 to TRBJ2-1, with TRBD1 matching over 8 bases. This CDR3 region has 15 residues. Germline CDR1 and CDR2: MDHEN and SYDVKM. V trimming: 6 bases; J trimming: 1 base; junction bases outside the gene matches: 5. This chain's CDR3 is CASRDRQGSYNEQFF. Here the CDR3 DNA reads TGTGCCAGCAGAGACCGACAGGGGTCCTACAATGAGCAGTTCTTC.

This clone was counted only a few times. The V gene is TRBV6-5, the J gene TRBJ1-1; D ambiguous. Germline V lookup: CDR1 MNHEY, CDR2 SVGAGI. Trimming removed 6 bases at V and 0 bases at J, with 8 bases between. CDR3 length: 13 amino acids. CDR3 sequence reads: CASRLILNTEAFF. The CDR3 nucleotides are TGTGCCAGCAGGCTGATATTGAACACTGAAGCTTTCTTT.